The present entry profiles one T cell receptor beta chain with its context. Its antigen is currently unknown. The entry originates in a study of CD4+ T cells in melanoma. Points from the study as a whole: In melanoma, neoantigen-specific CD4+ T cells reportedly differed in differentiation state.

Produced via immunoSEQ multiplex PCR; TCRdb's table is partial and in-frame only. This sample has roughly 110,000 clones, with approximately 92% found just once. V lost 7 bases and J lost 10; bases outside the gene matches: 12. This CDR3 has 14 amino acids. The germline gives CDR1 MNHNY, CDR2 SVGAGI (reference sequence). The rearrangement joins TRBV6-6 to TRBJ2-1, with TRBD2 matching 8 bases. This TCR came from a human donor with melanoma. Sequenced: peripheral blood. The CDR3 sequence is CASNPTGTRSEQFF. The DNA for the CDR3 is TGTGCCAGCAACCCAACTGGGACTAGAAGCGAGCAGTTCTTC.